This T cell receptor beta chain appears in the sequencing data of a study of identical twins. TCRdb processed the 5' RACE reads anew with MiXCR; each CDR3 protein has one entry. The sample yields under 800,000 distinct CDR3 sequences, 21% seen once. The CDR3 spans 16 residues. Germline CDR1 is SGHVS and CDR2 is FQNEAQ. Between the trimmed V and J ends, which lost 1 base and 3 bases, there was a span of 16 bases. These same records also appear under a second study, on T cells expressing NK-cell markers.

The TCR comes from a woman aged 18-35 years in good health. Sequencing input: PBMCs. V and J are TRBV7-8 and TRBJ2-7; D assignment may be TRBD1 or TRBD2 (5 bases each). CDR3 region: CASSLGPSGRRYEQYF. The CDR3 DNA follows: TGTGCCAGCAGCTTAGGGCCCTCGGGACGTCGCTACGAGCAGTACTTC. Supplemented by reference TRBV7-8 and TRBJ2-7, the full variable domain reads GAGVSQSPRYKVAKRGQDVALRCDPISGHVSLFWYQQALGQGPEFLTYFQNEAQLDKSGLPSDRFFAERPEGSVSTLKIQRTQQEDSAVYLCASSLGPSGRRYEQYFGPGTRLTVT.